This T cell receptor (beta chain) was identified in a study of molecular identifiers for immune sequencing clone quantification. TCRdb reanalysed the PCR reads using MiXCR and keeps one entry per CDR3 protein. The sample records around 89,000 distinct CDR3 sequences, 15% to 20% being singletons. The CDR3 has 17 residues. V lost 0 bases and J 0 bases, leaving 14 bases between the germline ends. CDR1 and CDR2 from the germline V gene are MNHEY and SVGEGT. This clonotype appeared many times. The origin of this receptor is a human donor in good health. Some libraries in this study had Jurkat cell RNA spiked in. The sequenced sample was naive CD8+ T cells from blood, with Jurkat cell RNA spiked in. Regarding subset: FACS-sorted CD8+CD4-CCR7+CD45RA+ naive T cells. The chain carries TRBV6-2 or TRBV6-3 and TRBJ2-5; D is unclear. CDR3 nucleotide sequence: TGTGCCAGCAGTTACTCGATTCAGGTCCGCAACCAAGAGACCCAGTACTTC. Translation: CASSYSIQVRNQETQYF.